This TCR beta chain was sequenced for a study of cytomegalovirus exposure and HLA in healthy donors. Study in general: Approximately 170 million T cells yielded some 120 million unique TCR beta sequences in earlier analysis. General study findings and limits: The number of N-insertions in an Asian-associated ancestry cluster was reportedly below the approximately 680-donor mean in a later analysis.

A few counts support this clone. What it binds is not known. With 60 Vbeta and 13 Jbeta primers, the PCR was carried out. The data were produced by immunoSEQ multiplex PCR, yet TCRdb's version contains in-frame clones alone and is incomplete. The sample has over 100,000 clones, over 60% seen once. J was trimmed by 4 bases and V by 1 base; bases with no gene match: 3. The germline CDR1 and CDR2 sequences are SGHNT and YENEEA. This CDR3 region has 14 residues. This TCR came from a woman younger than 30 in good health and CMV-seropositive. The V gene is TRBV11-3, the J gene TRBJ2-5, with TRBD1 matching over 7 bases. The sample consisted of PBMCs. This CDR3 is CASSLGAGGETQYF. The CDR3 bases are TGTGCCAGCAGCTTAGGGGCAGGGGGAGAGACCCAGTACTTC.